The clone carrying this T cell receptor beta chain showed up many times. The antigen is undetermined. TCRdb analysed the 5' RACE reads with MiXCR anew, one entry per CDR3 protein. Found here are 450,000 or so distinct CDR3 sequences, 14% of them singletons; the top ten hold around 0.98%. This entry is derived from a study of identical twins. Study outcomes and limitations: Monozygotic twins shared more out-of-frame TCR alpha than recombination models predicted. Out-of-frame beta sequences exhibited a weaker degree of excess twin sharing. Fewer insertions marked abundant cord blood beta clonotypes; young adult naive trended weakly, memory not at all.

The CDR3 is 15 residues long. J gave up 7 bases and V 5 bases, and 9 bases lay outside the gene matches. Germline-derived CDR1 and CDR2 are MNHNS and SASEGT. This sample also appeared in a second study, on yellow fever vaccine responses in identical twins.

The TCR sequence derives from a young woman in good health. Sample: CD4+ T cells sorted from blood. The chain uses TRBV6-1 and TRBJ2-5; 11 positions match TRBD2. The CDR3 region has the DNA TGTGCCAGCAGTAAGGGGGGACTAGCGGCCGGGACCCAGTACTTC. Amino acid sequence: CASSKGGLAAGTQYF.